This T cell receptor beta chain was sequenced for a study of T cells in Graves' hyperthyroidism and ophthalmopathy. Germline V gives CDR1 LGHDT, CDR2 YNNKEL (reference sequence). Between the trimmed V and J ends, which lost 0 bases and 2 bases, there was a span of 8 bases. CDR3 size: 15 residues. This clonotype was detected many times. The TCR beta CDR3 regions underwent amplification using RNA transcripts as the source. With the HTBI primer set, the TCR CDR3 went through a first round of RT-PCR. TCRdb ran MiXCR on the multiplex PCR reads and lists one entry per CDR3 protein. The repertoire consists of 350,000 to 400,000 distinct CDR3 sequences, with 11% to 15% occurring once and the leading ten covering roughly 11%.

The receptor was isolated from a woman aged 55-70 years with Graves' hyperthyroidism. Sequenced: blood. This chain uses TRBV3-1 with TRBJ2-1; D may be TRBD2 (5 bases). The CDR3 here is CASSQERGTYNEQFF. CDR3 nucleotide sequence: TGTGCCAGCAGCCAAGAACGAGGGACCTACAATGAGCAGTTCTTC.